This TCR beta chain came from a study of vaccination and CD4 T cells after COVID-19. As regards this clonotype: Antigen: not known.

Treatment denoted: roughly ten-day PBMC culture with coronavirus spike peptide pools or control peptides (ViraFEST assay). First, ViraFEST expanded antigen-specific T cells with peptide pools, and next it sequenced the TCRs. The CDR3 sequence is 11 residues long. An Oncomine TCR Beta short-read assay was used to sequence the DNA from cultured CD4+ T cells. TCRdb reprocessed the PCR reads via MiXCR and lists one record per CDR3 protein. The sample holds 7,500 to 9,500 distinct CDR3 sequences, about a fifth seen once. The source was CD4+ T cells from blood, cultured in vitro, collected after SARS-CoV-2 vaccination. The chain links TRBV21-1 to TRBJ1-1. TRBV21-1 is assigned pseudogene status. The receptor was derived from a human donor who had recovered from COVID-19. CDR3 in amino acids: CASSKREEAFF. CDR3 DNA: TGTGCCAGCAGCAAAAGGGAAGAAGCTTTCTTT.